This entry describes one TCR beta chain. Method: immunoSEQ multiplex PCR; TCRdb's copy keeps in-frame clones and lacks some. The data contain 200,000 to 250,000 clones, around 85% of them seen just once; the ten biggest clones take up about 4.1%. Deletions cut 6 bases from V and 5 bases from J, with 19 bases between. The CDR3 has 15 residues. Germline lookup yields CDR1 SNHLY and CDR2 FYNNEI. The sample is drawn from a study of blood T cell repertoires in COVID-19. V is TRBV2 and J is TRBJ1-1; maybe TRBD1 (6 bases). The TCR sequence derives from a woman in her thirties or forties with acute COVID-19. Sequenced input: PBMCs or T cells enriched from blood (not recorded which). The CDR3 coding sequence is TGTGCCAGCAGGGACCCCCAGACAGGAGGAACTGAAGCTTTCTTT. It is translated as CASRDPQTGGTEAFF.